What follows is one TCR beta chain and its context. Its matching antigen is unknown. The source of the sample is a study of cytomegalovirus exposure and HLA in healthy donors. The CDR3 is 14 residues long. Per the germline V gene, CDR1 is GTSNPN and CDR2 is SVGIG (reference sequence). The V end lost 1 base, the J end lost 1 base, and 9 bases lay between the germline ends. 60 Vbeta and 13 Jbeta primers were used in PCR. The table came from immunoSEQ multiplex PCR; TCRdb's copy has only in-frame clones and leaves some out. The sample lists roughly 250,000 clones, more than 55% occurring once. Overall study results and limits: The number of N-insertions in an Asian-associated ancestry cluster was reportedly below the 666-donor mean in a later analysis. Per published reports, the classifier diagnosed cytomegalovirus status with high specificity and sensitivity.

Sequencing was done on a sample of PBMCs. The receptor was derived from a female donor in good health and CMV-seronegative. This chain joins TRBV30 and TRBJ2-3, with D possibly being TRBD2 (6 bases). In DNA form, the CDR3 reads TGTGCCTGGAGTGCTAGCGTTCGCACAGATACGCAGTATTTT. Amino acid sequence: CAWSASVRTDTQYF. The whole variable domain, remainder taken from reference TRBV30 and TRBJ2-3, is SQTIHQWPATLVQPVGSPLSLECTVEGTSNPNLYWYRQAAGRGLQLLFYSVGIGQISSEVPQNLSASRPQDRQFILSSKKLLLSDSGFYLCAWSASVRTDTQYFGPGTRLTVL.